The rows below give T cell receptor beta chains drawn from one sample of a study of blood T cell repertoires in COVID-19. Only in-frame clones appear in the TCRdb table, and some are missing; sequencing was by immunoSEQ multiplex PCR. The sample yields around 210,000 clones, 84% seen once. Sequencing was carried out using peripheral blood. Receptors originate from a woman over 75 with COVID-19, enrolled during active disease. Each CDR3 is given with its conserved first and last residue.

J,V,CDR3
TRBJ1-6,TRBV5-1,CASSLVTGDRYNSPLHF
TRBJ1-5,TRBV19,CASSRDRGGGSNQPQHF
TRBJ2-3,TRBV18,CASSTTPGTEDTQYF
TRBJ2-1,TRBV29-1,CSVELAGRNEQFF
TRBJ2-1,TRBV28,CASSLPRLSRNEQFF
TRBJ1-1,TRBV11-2,CASSLATGEAFF
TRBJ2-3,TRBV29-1,CSVDRPGGDTQYF
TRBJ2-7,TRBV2,CASYRSYEQYF
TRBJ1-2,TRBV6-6,CAGGGGKGSYGYTF
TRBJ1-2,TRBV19,CASSSRSYYQYGYTF
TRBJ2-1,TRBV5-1,CASNNPGTGSLSEQFF
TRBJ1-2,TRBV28,CASSLNRGYGYTF
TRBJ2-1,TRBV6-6,CASSRTRQGSYNEQFF
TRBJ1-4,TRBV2,CASSPLSTNEKLFF
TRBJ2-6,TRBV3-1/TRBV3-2,CASSPVFAALSGANVLTF
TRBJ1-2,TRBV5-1,CASSFPFGPEAGGSYYGYTF
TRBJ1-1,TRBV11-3,CASSLGGLNTEAFF
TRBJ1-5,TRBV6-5,CASSYSSIDQPQHF
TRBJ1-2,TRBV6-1,CASSEEDRTTWGYTF
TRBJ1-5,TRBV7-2,CASSLDGNQPQHF
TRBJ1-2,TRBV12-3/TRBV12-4,CASAPPLTGGYTF
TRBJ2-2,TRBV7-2,CASSLALERSGELFF
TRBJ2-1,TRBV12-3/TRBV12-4,CASRQSSYNEQFF
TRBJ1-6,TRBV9,CASSSGQGLVSPLHF
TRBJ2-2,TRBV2,CASRAQGNTGELFF
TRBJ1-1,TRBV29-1,CSVRYGNTEAFF
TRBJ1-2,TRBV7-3,CASSRGGDSGGYGYTF
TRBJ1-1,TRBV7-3,CASSPRGGDGAFF
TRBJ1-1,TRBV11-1,CASSSDREVEAFF
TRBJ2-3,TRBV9,CASSVVGVEDTQYF
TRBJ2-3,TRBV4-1,CASSQGVVAGSGDTQYF
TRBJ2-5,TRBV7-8,CASSLFLATYRETQYF
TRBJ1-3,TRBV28,CASSLRSGNTIYF
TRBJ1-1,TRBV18,CASSPPSLGAFF
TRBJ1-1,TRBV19,CASLDRDNTEAFF
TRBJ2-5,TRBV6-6,CASRGQGNQETQYF
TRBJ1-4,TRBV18,CASSPTGGGEKLFF
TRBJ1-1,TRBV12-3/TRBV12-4,CASTNRGDTEAFF
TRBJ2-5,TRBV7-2,CASSPPYSTGETQYF
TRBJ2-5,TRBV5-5,CASSLASASGGRETQYF
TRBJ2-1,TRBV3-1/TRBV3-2,CASSQVSVDEQFF
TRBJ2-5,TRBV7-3,CASSFGHTAETQYF
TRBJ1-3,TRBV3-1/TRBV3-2,CASSQARPGNTIYF
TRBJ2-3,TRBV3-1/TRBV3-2,CASSPGTSGTMQYF
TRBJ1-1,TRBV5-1,CASTSDRLLNTEAFF